This TCR beta chain was sequenced for a study of vaccination and CD4 T cells after COVID-19. Regarding the study as a whole: A relatively small number of convalescent patients were studied, and no early post-infection timepoints were included.

This clonotype was recorded once. What it binds is unknown. Cultured CD4+ T cell DNA underwent sequencing with the Oncomine TCR Beta short-read assay. TCRdb reprocessed the PCR reads with MiXCR, giving one entry per CDR3 protein. The sample includes about 20,000 distinct CDR3 sequences, 45% to 70% of them seen just once. Germline CDR1 is DFQATT and CDR2 is SNEGSKA (reference sequence). V lost 0 bases, J lost 7 bases, and 9 bases stayed unmatched. This CDR3 is built from 16 residues. Treatment denoted: roughly 11-day PBMC culture with coronavirus spike peptide pools or control peptides (ViraFEST assay). Cultures used a few million PBMCs per well, roughly 9.8 IU/ml IL-2 and about 10 ug/ml peptides.

The chain couples TRBV20-1 to TRBJ2-1; 10 bases map to TRBD2. This TCR was sampled from a human donor who had recovered from COVID-19. Sequenced: CD4+ T cells from blood, cultured in vitro. CDR3 protein: CSARDRQAGGLNEQFF. CDR3 DNA sequence: TGCAGTGCTAGAGATCGTCAAGCGGGGGGGCTTAATGAGCAGTTCTTC.